This TCR beta chain comes out of a study of blood T cell repertoires in COVID-19. The assay was immunoSEQ multiplex PCR, and TCRdb's table has in-frame clones only and misses some. This table holds approximately 260,000 clones, roughly 90% found once. Deletions cut 3 bases from V and 3 bases from J, with 12 bases between. This CDR3 is 15 amino acids long. Germline V gene lookup returns CDR1 SGHTA and CDR2 FQGNSA. The sequenced sample was peripheral blood. The sequence derives from a woman aged 40 to 50 who had recovered from COVID-19. This chain links TRBV7-2 with TRBJ2-1; the D gene is possibly TRBD2 (6 bases). In DNA form, the CDR3 reads TGTGCCAGCAGCTTTAGCGGAAGCCACTACAATGAGCAGTTCTTC. This sequence encodes CASSFSGSHYNEQFF.